This paragraph reports one T cell receptor (beta chain). Its target antigen remains unknown. Nothing much larger sits one base from this clone, and base qualities are not available. This sample stems from a study of cytomegalovirus exposure and HLA in healthy donors (dated 2017 in TCRdb). General notes on the study: An earlier analysis of several hundred of the donors reported 250 to 300 Gb of sequence data and around 110 million unique TCR beta sequences from about 179 million T cells. The number of donors typed differed by locus, with roughly 620-630 for A, B, C, DRB1 and DQB1, roughly 520 for DQA1, 600 to 610 for DPA1, and some 440 for DPB1. The study used immunosequencing to profile the T cell repertoires of under 700 subjects and linked those repertoires to cytomegalovirus serostatus. To study patterns of TCR occurrence, a later analysis re-analyzed previously published TCR beta repertoires from around 700 donors and added high-resolution HLA genotyping. Four to six DR-DQ haplotypes were handled as single units for association and clustering, since linkage in the cohort was strong. The study aimed to test whether cataloging public T cell receptors could reveal signatures of past pathogen exposure. Approximately 300 gigabases of sequencing data and around 80 million unique TCR sequences made up an early release that covered over 550 HLA-typed donors. Besides the first cohort of approximately 670 subjects, a separate validation cohort made up of 120 different subjects was used. An earlier analysis of around 580 of the donors used high-throughput TCR beta sequencing to judge whether each TCR beta V gene segment behaved as functional or pseudogenic. To predict cytomegalovirus infection status, the study brought together high-throughput TCR immunosequencing, statistical association of individual TCRs with disease status, and machine learning. In a later genetic analysis, genome-wide SNP genotypes for about 60% of the 666 donors were used, and that subset was treated as a discovery cohort. Class I and class II HLA loci were covered by the typing at four-digit resolution. Rather than drawing on any new phenotypic data, the later analysis identified candidate immune exposures from TCR beta sequences and the way those sequences occurred across donors. Every repertoire in the discovery cohort had been generated on one and the same sequencing platform. Donor age, sex, ethnicity and CMV serostatus were compiled alongside the repertoire data. Among some 400 genotyped donors of the cohort, an average of approximately 220,000 unique TCR beta nucleotide sequences was sequenced per donor, of which 15% to 20% were non-productive. Of the 300 to 500 genotyped donors, roughly 80% were placed in the genetic ancestry cluster associated with self-reported Caucasian donors. Study-wide findings and limitations: The 87-base-pair reads could not distinguish some IMGT-functional V segments, including TRBV6-2 and TRBV6-3, so those segments were excluded. In a later analysis, HLA-associated TCR beta chains showed more clonal expansion and lower generation probabilities than non-associated chains that were equally common. A further reported finding was that TCR beta sequences accurately predicted the HLA-A and HLA-B alleles for most subjects in the first cohort. In vitro tests confirmed that three of the cytomegalovirus-associated TCR beta chains recognize cytomegalovirus antigens. Several of the top co-occurrence clusters appeared to be linked to parvovirus B19, influenza, CMV and Epstein-Barr virus, according to a later analysis. An association between a missense DCLRE1C variant and V-gene and J-gene trimming of TCR beta chains was found in a later genetic analysis and replicated in an independent cohort. Specific HLA alleles were associated with roughly 16,000 TCR beta sequences at a false discovery rate of 0.05 in a later analysis. It was suggested by the authors that the approach could potentially be generalized to other disease states and immunological phenotypes. Around 16 rarely observed V segments, including chromosome 9 orphons, were excluded from the earlier analysis of 550 to 700 of the donors because counts were too low. In a later analysis, most CMV-associated TCR beta chains were found to appear HLA-restricted, with HLA associations seemingly driven largely by CMV exposure. Because HLA typing was missing for some donors at each locus, association tests included only the typed subset. Only TCR beta chains were sequenced in this cohort, and the absence of alpha or paired-chain data limited detectable features. In both the original and validation cohorts, the classifier was reported to diagnose cytomegalovirus status with high specificity and sensitivity. A later analysis found that TCR association rates varied across HLA loci, with DRB1 alleles showing the most associated TCRs and HLA-C alleles the fewest. When HLA alleles, especially DR and DQ, strongly co-occurred, attributing TCR associations to individual alleles was difficult. A cluster of highly shared sequence variants was judged likely to be a technical artifact of the sequencing pipeline. For the cohort, immune exposure information was limited to CMV serostatus. In an earlier analysis of over 550 of the donors, most TCR beta V segments were observed in productive rearrangements about 87% or about 30% of the time, broadly matching IMGT annotations. Sequencing depth was assumed to be roughly uniform across donors in the presence/absence analyses, though that assumption may not hold. In a later genetic analysis, fewer N-insertions in productive TCRs were reported among donors in an Asian-associated ancestry cluster than the roughly 640-donor mean. While some public TCRs were present in many individuals, most TCR sequences turned up only very rarely across donors. Linkage disequilibrium might explain the correlated functional status among segregating V segments, but an unknown experimental factor could not be excluded. In the study, about 150 TCR beta chains were listed as associated with cytomegalovirus.

CDR1 SGHAT and CDR2 FQNNGV are derived from the germline V gene. The CDR3 has 15 amino acids, counting the end cysteine and phenylalanine. Only the CDR3 part of the read is kept: 45 bases, read in frame from the first base. The junction shows trimming of 5 bases on V and 8 bases on J, and the gene matches do not reach 11 bases of it. The cohort consisted of 650 to 850 healthy bone marrow donors. All cohort members were sampled while nominally healthy, although unrecorded immune exposures were likely present. The donor tested CMV seropositive and was one of the 289 seropositive cohort members. Each donor provided a peripheral blood sample, and peripheral blood mononuclear cells were used for TCR beta sequencing. Genomic DNA extraction from the blood cell samples was performed with the Qiagen DNeasy Blood Extraction Kit. The library was produced with the immunoSEQ multiplex PCR assay. For the multiplex PCR, a mixture combining 60 forward primers for TCR Vbeta segments and 13 reverse primers for TCR Jbeta segments was used. The CDR3 region of rearranged TCR beta genes was amplified from genomic DNA by a multiplex PCR assay. The Illumina HiSeq System was used to sequence the amplified TCR beta libraries as 87-base-pair reads. The published analysis was carried out like this. A later analysis counted about 80 million unique TCR beta chains across the 650 to 800 repertoires, and roughly 9.9 million of these chains were shared by at least two donors. Raw reads were error-corrected and collapsed into unique sequences by a nearest-neighbor algorithm in which closely related sequences were merged to remove PCR and sequencing errors. Alignment of CDR3 sequences to IMGT reference sequences was used to assign V, D and J gene segments. For a sequence to be retained, at least a six-nucleotide match to both a V gene segment and a J gene segment was required. Rearrangements were classified as productive when the CDR3 lacked stop codons and remained in frame with V and J, and all other rearrangements were classified as non-productive. CDR3 was defined by IMGT convention, running from the second conserved V-encoded cysteine to the conserved J-encoded phenylalanine. Sequences without an unambiguous match to a single V gene segment were excluded from the earlier analysis of over 500 of the donors. An earlier analysis of a few hundred of the donors called V segments functional above 56.7% productive rearrangements and segregating when the between-donor standard deviation exceeded 5%. To diagnose cytomegalovirus status from the catalog of TCR beta chain sequences, a statistical classification framework was built. In a later analysis, TCR nucleotide sequences were compared against IMGT/GENE-DB human TR gene sequences so that V and J genes could be assigned. The TCRdist pipeline was used in a later analysis to assign CDR3 sequences and most-parsimonious VDJ recombination scenarios. A later analysis defined each TCR beta chain by its CDR3 amino acid sequence plus V-gene family, and excluded reads lacking a unique V-gene family. To address suspected cross-contamination and a sequencing artifact, a later analysis removed some 620 highly shared, low-generation-probability nucleotide sequences. A later analysis calculated a clonal expansion index for each public chain from normalized within-repertoire ranks of inferred template counts. Generation probabilities in a later analysis came from a VDJ recombination model fitted to out-of-frame rearrangements, and those results were checked against IGoR. Hypergeometric tests were used in a later analysis to score TCR-TCR, TCR-HLA and TCR-CMV co-occurrence, with a repertoire-size bias correction applied to the TCR pairs. A later analysis estimated false discovery rates by permuting HLA or CMV assignments 20 times. In a later analysis, co-occurring TCRs were grouped using DBSCAN, and TCRdist sequence similarity was added for clustering within HLA-allele-positive subsets. Co-occurrence clustering excluded repertoires with fewer than 30,000 or more than 120,000 public chains, plus five with anomalous nucleotide sharing. In TCRdb, the immuneACCESS table is reduced to in-frame sequences with V and J assigned. These tables do not hold every clone; where another copy was compared, an unresolved V gene accounts for under half, and the others remain unexplained. The V and J calls and clone size come from that table; D and trimming were worked out from the DNA. This sample has roughly 150,000 clones in its table, and 60% to 85% of those were observed once. Of the sample, about 7.7% falls within the top ten clones.

This receptor was identified in a woman in her thirties or forties in good health and CMV-seropositive. Sequences were obtained from PBMCs. Recombination connected TRBV11-2 to TRBJ2-5; the junction holds 10 bases that match TRBD2. The CDR3 here reads CASSPGTSEGLTQYF. The nucleotide sequence reads TGTGCCAGCAGCCCCGGGACTAGCGAAGGTCTCACCCAGTACTTC.